This entry describes one T cell receptor beta chain. The table came from immunoSEQ multiplex PCR; TCRdb's copy has only in-frame clones and leaves some out. The sample contains around 2,000,000 clones, roughly 94% of which appear only once. The data originate from a study of shared clonotypes between healthy human individuals. The CDR3 contains 13 residues. V lost 3 bases and J lost 5, with 10 bases in between. Germline-derived CDR1 and CDR2 are SGHTA and FQGNSA. The rearrangement uses TRBV7-2 and TRBJ2-5; D may match TRBD1 or TRBD2 (6 bases each). This TCR derives from a man between 18 and 35 years old in good health. Material for sequencing was naive CD4+ T cells sorted from blood. Subset described: CD45RA+ positively selected. CDR3 nucleotides: TGTGCCAGCAGCTTTCAGGGGAGGGAGACCCAGTACTTC. Its protein product is CASSFQGRETQYF.